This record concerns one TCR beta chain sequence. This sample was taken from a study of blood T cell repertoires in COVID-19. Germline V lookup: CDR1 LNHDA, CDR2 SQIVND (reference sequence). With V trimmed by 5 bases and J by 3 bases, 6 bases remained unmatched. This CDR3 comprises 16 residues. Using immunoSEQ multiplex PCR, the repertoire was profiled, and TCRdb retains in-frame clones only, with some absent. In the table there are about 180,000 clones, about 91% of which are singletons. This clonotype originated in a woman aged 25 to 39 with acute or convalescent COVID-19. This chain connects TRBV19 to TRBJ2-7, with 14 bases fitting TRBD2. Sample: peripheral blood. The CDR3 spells CASSPGLAGAYYEQYF. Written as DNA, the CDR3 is TGTGCCAGTAGTCCGGGACTAGCGGGAGCTTACTACGAGCAGTACTTC.